This passage covers 26 T cell receptor beta chains from one sample sequenced in a study of response to subunit inactivated influenza vaccine. One entry per CDR3 protein results from TCRdb running MiXCR on the RT-PCR reads. The sample has 550,000 to 600,000 distinct CDR3 sequences, approximately 12% seen once. Here the sequenced sample was PBMCs from blood, taken on the day of vaccination. These receptors all stem from a man aged 50 or older who received an inactivated influenza vaccine.

The sample holds many counts of this clonotype. For the CDR3, the DNA is TGTGCCAGCAGCTTCGTCGGCCAGACTGGGAAAGATACGCAGTATTTT. Translated, it gives CASSFVGQTGKDTQYF. The genes are TRBV11-2 and TRBJ2-3; D gene unclear. V was cut by 3 bases and J by 5 bases, with 18 bases left in between. CDR1 is SGHAT, CDR2 FQNNGV, per germline. The CDR3 totals 16 residues.

This clonotype was counted only a few times. The chain uses TRBV25-1 and TRBJ2-5; 8 bases agree with TRBD1. The CDR3 runs 13 residues. V gave up 6 bases and J gave up 2 bases; unmatched junction bases: 2. The germline CDR1 and CDR2 sequences are MGHDK and SYGVNS. The CDR3 is CASRGQGQETQYF. CDR3 coding DNA: TGTGCCAGCAGAGGACAGGGACAAGAGACCCAGTACTTC.

The chain couples TRBV12-3 or TRBV12-4 to TRBJ1-2; weak D call: TRBD1 (5 bases). This CDR3 is built from 13 residues. The ends were cut back, 2 bases at V and 8 bases at J, with 12 bases in the middle. Here the CDR3 reads CASSLLGAQGYTF. As DNA, the CDR3 is TGTGCCAGCAGTTTACTCGGGGCTCAAGGCTACACCTTC.

This clonotype was seen a few times. This chain connects TRBV5-1 to TRBJ2-1, with TRBD1 matching 9 bases. V was clipped by 4 bases and J by 7 bases; unmatched bases: 12. Germline CDR1 and CDR2: SGHRS and YFSETQ. The CDR3 spans 16 residues. The CDR3 region is CASSISGTGSLNEQFF. CDR3 sequence (DNA): TGCGCCAGCAGCATTTCCGGGACAGGGAGTCTGAATGAGCAGTTCTTC.

This clonotype was seen more than once but under ten times. The V call is TRBV2, the J call TRBJ2-7; the match to TRBD2 covers 7 bases. The CDR3 extends over 14 amino acids. V was clipped by 8 bases and J by 3 bases; unmatched bases: 10. Looked up from germline, CDR1 is SNHLY and CDR2 is FYNNEI. CDR3 sequence: CASLEGGGNYEQYF. Here the CDR3 DNA reads TGTGCCAGCCTAGAGGGCGGGGGAAACTACGAGCAGTACTTC. Using reference TRBV2 and TRBJ2-7 for the parts outside the CDR3, the full variable domain is EPEVTQTPSHQVTQMGQEVILRCVPISNHLYFYWYRQILGQKVEFLVSFYNNEISEKSEIFDDQFSVERPDGSNFTLKIRSTKLEDSAMYFCASLEGGGNYEQYFGPGTRLTVT.

This clonotype was seen ten or more times. The rearrangement uses TRBV20-1 and TRBJ2-7, with 8 bases aligning to TRBD2. Looked up from germline, CDR1 is DFQATT and CDR2 is SNEGSKA (reference sequence). With V trimmed by 6 bases and J by 1 base, 8 bases remained unmatched. This CDR3 has 14 residues. The CDR3 is CSALTLAGSYEQYF. The DNA for the CDR3 is TGCAGTGCCTTGACCTTAGCGGGGTCCTACGAGCAGTACTTC.

In this sample, this clonotype turned up many times. As DNA, the CDR3 is TGTGCCAGCAGCTTAGAAGGGATGGGCACTGAAGCTTTCTTT. This sequence encodes CASSLEGMGTEAFF. The chain is built from TRBV11-2 and TRBJ1-1; D is unresolved. CDR1 is SGHAT and CDR2 is FQNNGV in the germline V gene. The CDR3 totals 14 residues. Trimming left V 0 bases short and J 4 bases short, with 9 bases between.

Ten or more counts support this clonotype. The J gene is TRBJ2-1, the V gene TRBV18, with D tentatively TRBD1 (6 bases). The CDR3 has 13 amino acids. Germline V lookup: CDR1 KGHSH, CDR2 LQKENI. Trimming shortened V by 2 bases and J by 12 bases, and 14 bases separated the two germline ends. CDR3 protein: CASSPGDNLRQFF. DNA for the CDR3: TGTGCCAGCTCACCAGGGGACAATCTTAGGCAGTTCTTC.

In its sample, this clonotype was seen a few times. The chain combines TRBV7-2 with TRBJ2-7; a possible D gene is TRBD1 (6 bases). This CDR3 is 14 amino acids long. Trimming stripped 1 base from V and 5 bases from J, with 12 bases between. Germline CDR1 reads SGHTA; CDR2 reads FQGNSA. This CDR3 reads CASSLGGQGHEQYF. The CDR3 DNA is TGTGCCAGCAGCTTAGGGGGGCAGGGCCACGAGCAGTACTTC.

This clonotype came up a few times. The chain joins TRBV29-1 to TRBJ2-1; D assignment may be TRBD1 or TRBD2 (6 bases each). The germline gives CDR1 SQVTM, CDR2 ANQGSEA. The ends were cut back, 3 bases at V and 4 bases at J, with 10 bases in the middle. The length of the CDR3 is 13 residues. The CDR3 nucleotides read TGCAGCGTTGAGGAGGGACATTACAATGAGCAGTTCTTC. It translates to CSVEEGHYNEQFF.

This clonotype showed up just a few times. This chain joins TRBV5-6 and TRBJ2-1; tentatively, D is TRBD1 (5 bases). V gave up 0 bases and J gave up 7 bases, with 14 bases separating them. CDR3 length equals 15 residues. Looked up from germline, CDR1 is SGHDT and CDR2 is YYEEEE. Here the CDR3 DNA reads TGTGCCAGCAGCTTGGTGGGCAGGGCGTGGAATGAGCAGTTCTTC. Translating it yields CASSLVGRAWNEQFF.

The chain is built from TRBV25-1 and TRBJ2-5; TRBD1 aligns across 7 bases. V lost 1 base and J lost 5; bases outside the gene matches: 10. The CDR3 consists of 16 residues. The V gene's germline CDR1 is MGHDK and CDR2 SYGVNS. CDR3 in amino acids: CASSEFGRGLSETQYF. The CDR3 DNA follows: TGTGCCAGCAGTGAATTCGGTAGGGGGCTTTCTGAGACCCAGTACTTC.

The rearrangement links TRBV4-2 to TRBJ2-7, with TRBD2 identical over 7 bases. The J segment lost 7 bases and the V segment lost 0 bases, leaving 21 bases of the junction unmatched. CDR1 is LGHNA and CDR2 is YNFKEQ in the germline V gene. The CDR3 is 19 amino acids. The CDR3 DNA sequence: TGTGCCAGCAGCCAAGATAACCGCATGTGGCGGGTGCAGGGAGGGGAGCAGTACTTC. Amino acid sequence: CASSQDNRMWRVQGGEQYF.

This chain uses TRBV6-2 or TRBV6-3 with TRBJ2-5; D is unresolved. Trimming left V 1 base short and J 3 bases short, with 9 bases between. The CDR3 spans 14 residues. CDR1 MNHEY and CDR2 SVGEGT come from the germline V gene. Written as DNA, the CDR3 is TGTGCCAGCAGTTACTTTAGGCAGGAAGAGACCCAGTACTTC. This translates into CASSYFRQEETQYF.

A few counts support this clonotype. This rearrangement joins TRBV20-1 to TRBJ1-2; D remains unclear. Trimming cost V 3 bases and J 4 bases, with 12 bases left between them. Germline V gene sequence: CDR1 DFQATT, CDR2 SNEGSKA (reference sequence). This CDR3 is 13 amino acids long. The CDR3 DNA reads TGCAGTGCTAGTTTGCCAGTGGGCTATGGCTACACCTTC. It yields the protein CSASLPVGYGYTF.

V is TRBV29-1 and J is TRBJ2-2; D possibly corresponds to TRBD2 (6 bases). V lost 4 bases and J lost 5, with 14 bases in between. The germline V gene has CDR1 SQVTM and CDR2 ANQGSEA. The CDR3 is made up of 14 amino acids. CDR3 nucleotide sequence: TGCAGCGTTGGGACGACTAGACGGACCGGGGAGCTGTTTTTT. Encoded protein: CSVGTTRRTGELFF.

The V and J genes are TRBV18 and TRBJ2-3; weak D call: TRBD2 (5 bases). The V and J ends lost 3 bases and 5 bases respectively, with 12 bases between them. Germline V gene data show CDR1 as KGHSH and CDR2 as LQKENI. The CDR3 is 14 residues long. The CDR3 DNA reads as TGTGCCAGCTCACCGTCCGGACTGGTAGATACGCAGTATTTT. This gives the protein CASSPSGLVDTQYF.

The V call is TRBV20-1, the J call TRBJ2-7; TRBD1 might be the D (6 bases). The CDR3 is 13 amino acids. V was shortened by 6 bases and J by 2 bases, with 14 bases between the two germline ends. Germline CDR1 DFQATT, CDR2 SNEGSKA (reference sequence). The DNA of the CDR3 is TGCAGTGCCGGTGGGACATCCACCTACGAGCAGTACTTC. Translation: CSAGGTSTYEQYF.

This clonotype was seen only a few times. The chain employs TRBV20-1 and TRBJ2-3; D remains ambiguous. The CDR3 has 12 amino acids. The germline V gene encodes CDR1 DFQATT and CDR2 SNEGSKA (reference sequence). The V end lost 7 bases, the J end lost 2 bases, and 10 bases lay between the germline ends. The CDR3 here is CSGADHTDTQYF. In nucleotides, the CDR3 is TGCAGTGGTGCGGACCACACAGATACGCAGTATTTT.

The sample holds many counts of this clonotype. The V and J genes are TRBV12-3 or TRBV12-4 and TRBJ1-1; D not resolved. Trimming pared 6 bases from V and 1 base from J, leaving 9 bases between. The CDR3 has 13 residues. CDR3 in DNA: TGTGCCAGCAGGGTACAGCCGAACACTGAAGCTTTCTTT. Residues: CASRVQPNTEAFF.

This clonotype was counted only a few times. The chain joins TRBV4-3 to TRBJ2-7; 9 bases fit TRBD1. The CDR3 runs to 15 residues. Unmatched junction bases numbered 9, after V lost 0 bases and J lost 9 bases. Per the germline V gene, CDR1 is LGHNA and CDR2 is YSLEER. The CDR3 loop reads CASSQDLGQGSGQYF. For the CDR3, the DNA is TGCGCCAGCAGCCAAGATCTAGGACAGGGGTCGGGGCAGTACTTC.

The V gene is TRBV6-2 or TRBV6-3, the J gene TRBJ2-1; the D is unclear. The germline V and J ends were trimmed by 7 bases and 15 bases, with 25 bases remaining between them. This CDR3 spans 14 amino acids. The germline V gene has CDR1 MNHEY and CDR2 SVGEGT. The CDR3 region is CASTEARARSHAFF. In DNA form, the CDR3 reads TGTGCCAGCACCGAGGCTCGGGCTCGGTCTCATGCGTTCTTC.

This clonotype has a count of ten or more. The chain joins TRBV7-9 to TRBJ2-3; D is undetermined. Germline CDR1 SEHNR, CDR2 FQNEAQ (reference sequence). The CDR3 loop spans 10 amino acids. Trimming pared 4 bases from V and 4 bases from J, leaving 0 bases between. CDR3 sequence reads: CASSSDTQYF. The CDR3 coding sequence is TGTGCCAGCAGCTCAGATACGCAGTATTTT.

The chain uses TRBV27 and TRBJ2-6; D is ambiguous. The germline V and J ends were trimmed by 5 bases and 0 bases, with 11 bases remaining between them. Germline V gives CDR1 MNHEY, CDR2 SMNVEV (reference sequence). This CDR3 comprises 16 residues. The CDR3 region has the DNA TGTGCCAGCAGTCCACTCCCCCTCTCTGGGGCCAACGTCCTGACTTTC. The encoded protein is CASSPLPLSGANVLTF.

The table lists this clonotype with many counts. J is TRBJ1-4 and V is TRBV12-3 or TRBV12-4; D not certain. Deletions cut 3 bases from V and 8 bases from J, with 13 bases between. The CDR3 extends over 14 amino acids. CDR3 in DNA: TGTGCCAGCAGTTTGTCAGGACGTCAAGAAAAACTGTTTTTT. Amino acid sequence: CASSLSGRQEKLFF.

The chain carries TRBV19 and TRBJ2-1; D might be TRBD2 (5 bases). The germline gives CDR1 LNHDA, CDR2 SQIVND (reference sequence). The CDR3 is 15 residues long. Trimming cost V 1 base and J 2 bases, with 9 bases left between them. This CDR3 is CASSIVSEPYNEQFF. CDR3 coding DNA: TGTGCCAGTAGTATAGTTAGCGAACCCTACAATGAGCAGTTCTTC.